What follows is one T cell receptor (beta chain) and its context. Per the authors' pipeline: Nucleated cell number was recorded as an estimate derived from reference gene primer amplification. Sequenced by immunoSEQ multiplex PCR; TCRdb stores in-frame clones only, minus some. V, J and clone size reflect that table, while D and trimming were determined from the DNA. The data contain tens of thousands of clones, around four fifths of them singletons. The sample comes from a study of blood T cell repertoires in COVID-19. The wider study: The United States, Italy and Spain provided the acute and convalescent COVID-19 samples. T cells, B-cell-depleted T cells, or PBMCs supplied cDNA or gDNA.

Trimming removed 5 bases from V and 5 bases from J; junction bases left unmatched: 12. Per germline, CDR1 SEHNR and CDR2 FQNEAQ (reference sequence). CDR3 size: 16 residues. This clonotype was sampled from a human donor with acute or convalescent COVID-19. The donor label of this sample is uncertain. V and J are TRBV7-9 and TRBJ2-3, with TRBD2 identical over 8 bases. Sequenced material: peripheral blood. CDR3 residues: CASSPPFSGDLDTQYF. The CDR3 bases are TGTGCCAGCAGCCCCCCCTTTAGCGGGGATCTAGATACGCAGTATTTT.